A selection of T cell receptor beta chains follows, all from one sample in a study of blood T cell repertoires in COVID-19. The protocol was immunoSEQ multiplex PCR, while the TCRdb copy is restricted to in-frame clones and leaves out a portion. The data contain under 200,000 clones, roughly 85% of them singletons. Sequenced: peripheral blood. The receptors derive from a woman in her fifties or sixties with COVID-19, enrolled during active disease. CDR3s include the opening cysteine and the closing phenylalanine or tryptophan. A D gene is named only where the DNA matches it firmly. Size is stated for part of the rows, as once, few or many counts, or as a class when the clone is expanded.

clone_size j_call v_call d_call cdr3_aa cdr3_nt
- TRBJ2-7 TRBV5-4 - CASSLAGGVDEQYF TGTGCCAGCAGCTTGGCGGGGGGCGTCGACGAGCAGTACTTC
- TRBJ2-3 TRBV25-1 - CASSDWTNSGPDTQYF TGTGCCAGCAGTGATTGGACAAATTCGGGCCCAGATACGCAGTATTTT
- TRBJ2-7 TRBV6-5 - CASSYSDKQTAEQYF TGTGCCAGCAGTTACTCTGACAAACAAACGGCCGAGCAGTACTTC
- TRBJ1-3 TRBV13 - CASSQTGLGNTIYF TGTGCCAGCAGCCAGACAGGCCTTGGAAACACCATATATTTT
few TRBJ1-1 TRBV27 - CASSLSRVNTEAFF TGTGCCAGCAGTTTATCCAGGGTTAACACTGAAGCTTTCTTT
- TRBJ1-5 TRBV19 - CASRGGVAALSNQPQHF TGTGCCAGTAGGGGGGGGGTGGCAGCACTCAGCAATCAGCCCCAGCATTTT
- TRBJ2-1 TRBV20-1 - CSAERFEQFF TGCAGTGCGGAGAGGTTTGAGCAGTTCTTC
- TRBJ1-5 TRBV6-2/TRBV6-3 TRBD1 CASSDPGTVYSNQPQHF TGTGCCAGCAGCGACCCCGGGACAGTTTATAGCAATCAGCCCCAGCATTTT
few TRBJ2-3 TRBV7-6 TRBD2 CASSLAPGGAADTQYF TGTGCCAGCAGCTTAGCCCCCGGGGGGGCCGCAGATACGCAGTATTTT
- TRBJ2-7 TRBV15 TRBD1 CATSKRLTGQGYEQYF TGTGCCACCAGCAAACGATTAACGGGACAGGGGTACGAGCAGTACTTC
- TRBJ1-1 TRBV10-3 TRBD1 CAISIDRGNTEAFF TGTGCCATCAGTATTGACAGGGGGAACACTGAAGCTTTCTTT
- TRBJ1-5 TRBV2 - CASSEEGLASTQHF TGTGCCAGCAGTGAAGAGGGTTTAGCGTCGACCCAGCATTTT
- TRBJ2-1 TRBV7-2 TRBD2 CASSGLAGLYYNEQFF TGTGCCAGCAGCGGACTAGCGGGCCTCTACTACAATGAGCAGTTCTTC
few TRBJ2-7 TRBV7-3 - CASSLIVGGRDYEQYF TGTGCCAGCAGCTTAATCGTAGGCGGCAGGGACTACGAGCAGTACTTC
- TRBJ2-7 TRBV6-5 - CASSYSRIFDF TGTGCCAGCAGTTACTCGAGGATATTTGACTTC
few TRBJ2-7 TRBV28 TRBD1 CASSTAGGQVRYEQYF TGTGCCAGCAGTACCGCAGGGGGACAGGTTCGCTACGAGCAGTACTTC
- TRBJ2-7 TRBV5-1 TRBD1 CASSGTGASYEQYF TGCGCCAGCAGCGGGACAGGGGCGAGCTACGAGCAGTACTTC
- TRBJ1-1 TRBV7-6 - CASSPDQGNTEAFF TGTGCCAGCAGCCCTGACCAGGGGAACACTGAAGCTTTCTTT
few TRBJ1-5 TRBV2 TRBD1 CASSPNGQGSNQPQHF TGTGCCAGCAGCCCAAATGGACAGGGTAGCAATCAGCCCCAGCATTTT
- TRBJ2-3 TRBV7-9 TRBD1 CASSLVGQGADTQYF TGTGCCAGCAGCTTAGTTGGACAGGGGGCAGATACGCAGTATTTT
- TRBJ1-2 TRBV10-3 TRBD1 CAIRGQGFNYGYTF TGTGCCATCAGGGGACAGGGATTTAACTATGGCTACACCTTC
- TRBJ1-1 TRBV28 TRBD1 CASSLGDRVIGAFF TGTGCCAGCAGTTTAGGAGACAGGGTTATCGGAGCTTTCTTT
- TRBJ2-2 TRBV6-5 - CASSSPTMVPGELFF TGTGCCAGCAGTTCCCCGACTATGGTCCCCGGGGAGCTGTTTTTT
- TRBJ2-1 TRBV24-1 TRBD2 CATGGSGGALNEQFF TGTGCCACGGGAGGAAGCGGGGGGGCTCTCAATGAGCAGTTCTTC
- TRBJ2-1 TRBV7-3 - CASSPTFSSYNEQFF TGTGCCAGCAGCCCCACGTTTAGCTCCTACAATGAGCAGTTCTTC
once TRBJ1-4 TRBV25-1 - CASSAGPHNEKLFF TGTGCCAGCAGTGCAGGGCCCCATAATGAAAAACTGTTTTTT
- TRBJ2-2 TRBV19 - CASSTPGLRQDFMSLNTGELFF TGTGCCAGTAGTACCCCGGGCCTTAGACAGGACTTCATGTCATTGAACACCGGGGAGCTGTTTTTT
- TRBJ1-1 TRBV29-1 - CSVRWGGGNTEAFF TGCAGCGTTCGTTGGGGGGGCGGGAACACTGAAGCTTTCTTT
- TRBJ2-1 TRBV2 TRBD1 CASPRPGQGAYEQFF TGTGCCAGCCCTCGACCGGGACAGGGGGCTTACGAGCAGTTCTTC
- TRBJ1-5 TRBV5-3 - CARRPGVNSNQPQHF TGTGCCAGAAGACCCGGGGTGAATAGCAATCAGCCCCAGCATTTT
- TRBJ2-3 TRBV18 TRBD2 CASSPNFLAGGPGTDTQYF TGTGCCAGCTCACCAAATTTCCTAGCGGGGGGGCCTGGCACAGATACGCAGTATTTT